This entry describes one TCR beta chain. This specimen comes from a study of cytomegalovirus exposure and HLA in healthy donors. Some clones are missing from TCRdb's copy, which holds only in-frame ones; the method was immunoSEQ multiplex PCR. The top ten clones hold almost 3% of a sample with more than 150,000 clones, around nine tenths of them seen once. The CDR3 loop spans 13 amino acids. The sequence was collected from a young man in good health and CMV-seronegative. Sequencing input: PBMCs. This chain uses TRBV21-1 with TRBJ1-2. TRBV21-1 is a pseudogene locus. CDR3 residues: CANRLDSPLGYTF. The CDR3 DNA reads as TGTGCCAACAGGCTAGATAGCCCCTTGGGCTACACCTTC.